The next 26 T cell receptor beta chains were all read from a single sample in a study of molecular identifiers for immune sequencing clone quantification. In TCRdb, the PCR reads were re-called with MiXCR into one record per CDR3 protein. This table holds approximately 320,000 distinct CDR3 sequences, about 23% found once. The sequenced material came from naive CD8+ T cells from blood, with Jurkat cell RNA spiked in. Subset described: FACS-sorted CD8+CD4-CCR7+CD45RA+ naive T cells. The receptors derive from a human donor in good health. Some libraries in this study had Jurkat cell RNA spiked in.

The CDR3: CASSLKGILTGELFF. Written as DNA, the CDR3 is TGTGCCAGCAGCTTGAAGGGGATCCTGACCGGGGAGCTGTTTTTT. V usage is TRBV13 and J usage is TRBJ2-2, with D tentatively TRBD1 (5 bases). The CDR3 has 15 residues. CDR1 is PRHDT, CDR2 FYEKMQ, per germline (reference sequence). Trimming left V 3 bases short and J 5 bases short, with 13 bases between.

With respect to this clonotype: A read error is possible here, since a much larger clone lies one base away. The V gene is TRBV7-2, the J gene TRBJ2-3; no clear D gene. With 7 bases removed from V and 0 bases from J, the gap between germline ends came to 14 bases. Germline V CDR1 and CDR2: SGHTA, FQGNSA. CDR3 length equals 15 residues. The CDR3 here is CASNSFGYSTDTQYF. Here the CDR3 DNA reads TGTGCCAGCAACTCCTTCGGGTATAGCACAGATACGCAGTATTTT.

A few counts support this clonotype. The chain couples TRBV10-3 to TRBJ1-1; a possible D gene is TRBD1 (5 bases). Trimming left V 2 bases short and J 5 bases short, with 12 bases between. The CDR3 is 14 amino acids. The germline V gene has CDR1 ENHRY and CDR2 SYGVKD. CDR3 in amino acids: CAISETGGATEAFF. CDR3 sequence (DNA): TGTGCCATCAGTGAGACGGGGGGAGCGACTGAAGCTTTCTTT.

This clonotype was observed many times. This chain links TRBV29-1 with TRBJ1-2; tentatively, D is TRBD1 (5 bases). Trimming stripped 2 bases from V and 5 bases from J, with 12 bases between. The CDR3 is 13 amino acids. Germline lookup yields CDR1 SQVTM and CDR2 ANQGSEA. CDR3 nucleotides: TGCAGCGTTGAAAGGAGAGGGGCATATGGCTACACCTTC. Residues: CSVERRGAYGYTF.

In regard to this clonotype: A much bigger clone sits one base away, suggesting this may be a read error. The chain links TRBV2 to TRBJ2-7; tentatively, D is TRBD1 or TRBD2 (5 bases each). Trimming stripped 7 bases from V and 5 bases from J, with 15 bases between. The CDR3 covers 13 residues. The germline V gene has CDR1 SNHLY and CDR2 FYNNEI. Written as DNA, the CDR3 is TGTGCCAGCATCAAAATGGGGGAACACGAGCAGTACTTC. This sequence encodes CASIKMGEHEQYF.

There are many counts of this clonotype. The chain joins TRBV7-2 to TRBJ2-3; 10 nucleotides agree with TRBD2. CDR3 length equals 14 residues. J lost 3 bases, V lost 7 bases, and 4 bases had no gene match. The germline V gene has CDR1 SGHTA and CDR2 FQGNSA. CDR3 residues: CASTRTSGTDTQYF. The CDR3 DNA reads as TGTGCCAGCACCAGGACTAGCGGTACAGATACGCAGTATTTT.

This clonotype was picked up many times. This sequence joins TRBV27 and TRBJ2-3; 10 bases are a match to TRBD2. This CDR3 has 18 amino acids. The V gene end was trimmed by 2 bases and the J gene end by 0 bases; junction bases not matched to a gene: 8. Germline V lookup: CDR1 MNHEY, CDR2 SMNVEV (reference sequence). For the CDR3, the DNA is TGTGCCAGCAGTTTAATACTAGCGGGATCCTCCAGCACAGATACGCAGTATTTT. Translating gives CASSLILAGSSSTDTQYF.

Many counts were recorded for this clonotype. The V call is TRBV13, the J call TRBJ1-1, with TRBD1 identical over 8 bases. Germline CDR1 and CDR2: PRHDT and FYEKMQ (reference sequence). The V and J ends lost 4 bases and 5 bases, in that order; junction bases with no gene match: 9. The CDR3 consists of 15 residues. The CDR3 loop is CASSSLGQGETEAFF. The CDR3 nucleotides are TGTGCCAGCAGCTCGCTCGGACAGGGTGAAACTGAAGCTTTCTTT.

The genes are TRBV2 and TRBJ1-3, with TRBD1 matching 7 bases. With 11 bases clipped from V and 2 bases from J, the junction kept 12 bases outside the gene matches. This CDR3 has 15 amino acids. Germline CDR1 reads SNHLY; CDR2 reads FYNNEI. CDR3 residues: CAFPRGTETGNTIYF. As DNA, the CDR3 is TGTGCCTTCCCACGGGGGACAGAGACTGGAAACACCATATATTTT.

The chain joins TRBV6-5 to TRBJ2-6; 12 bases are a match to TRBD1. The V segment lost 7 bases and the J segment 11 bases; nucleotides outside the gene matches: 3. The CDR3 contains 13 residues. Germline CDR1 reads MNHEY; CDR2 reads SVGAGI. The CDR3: CASKGTGGDVLTF. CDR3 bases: TGTGCCAGCAAGGGGACAGGGGGCGACGTCCTGACTTTC.

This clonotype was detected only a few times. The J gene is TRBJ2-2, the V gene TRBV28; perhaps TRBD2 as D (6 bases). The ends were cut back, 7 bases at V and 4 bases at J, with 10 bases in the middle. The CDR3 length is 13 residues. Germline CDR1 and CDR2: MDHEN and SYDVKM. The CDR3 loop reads CASIQGGTGELFF. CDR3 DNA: TGTGCCAGCATCCAGGGAGGCACCGGGGAGCTGTTTTTT.

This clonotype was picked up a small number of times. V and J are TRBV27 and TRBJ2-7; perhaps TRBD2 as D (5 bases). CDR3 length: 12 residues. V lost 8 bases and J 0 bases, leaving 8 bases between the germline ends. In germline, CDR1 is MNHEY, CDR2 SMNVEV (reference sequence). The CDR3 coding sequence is TGTGCCAGCTCGGACTTCTCCTACGAGCAGTACTTC. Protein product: CASSDFSYEQYF.

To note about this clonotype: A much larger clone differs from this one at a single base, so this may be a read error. The chain's CDR3 is CACSLAAGTYEQYF. The CDR3 nucleotides are TGTGCCTGCAGCTTAGCGGCAGGGACCTACGAGCAGTACTTC. The V and J genes are TRBV7-9 and TRBJ2-7, with D possibly being TRBD2 (6 bases). The germline CDR1 and CDR2 sequences are SEHNR and FQNEAQ (reference sequence). CDR3 size: 14 residues.

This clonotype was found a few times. Here the CDR3 reads CASNWGTEAFF. The CDR3 DNA reads TGTGCCAGCAATTGGGGGACTGAAGCTTTCTTT. This chain connects TRBV6-2 or TRBV6-3 to TRBJ1-1; TRBD1 might be the D (5 bases). The CDR3 extends over 11 amino acids. Looked up from germline, CDR1 is MNHEY and CDR2 is SVGEGT. V lost 7 bases and J lost 5, with 8 bases in between.

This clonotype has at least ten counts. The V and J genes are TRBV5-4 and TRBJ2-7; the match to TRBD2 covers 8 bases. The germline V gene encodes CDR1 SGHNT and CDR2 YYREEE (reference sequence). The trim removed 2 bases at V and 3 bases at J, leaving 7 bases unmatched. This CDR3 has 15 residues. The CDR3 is CASSFIAGRVYEQYF. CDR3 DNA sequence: TGTGCCAGCAGCTTTATAGCGGGAAGAGTCTACGAGCAGTACTTC. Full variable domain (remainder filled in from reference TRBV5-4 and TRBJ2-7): ETGVTQSPTHLIKTRGQQVTLRCSSQSGHNTVSWYQQALGQGPQFIFQYYREEENGRGNFPPRFSGLQFPNYSSELNVNALELDDSALYLCASSFIAGRVYEQYFGPGTRLTVT.

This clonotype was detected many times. DNA of the CDR3: TGTGCCACCAGCAGAGATTTGGGTTTGGTGAATGAAGCTTTCTTT. It codes for CATSRDLGLVNEAFF. The rearrangement links TRBV15 to TRBJ1-1; D is undetermined. V lost 0 bases and J 7 bases, leaving 15 bases between the germline ends. The CDR3 is 15 residues long. The germline V gene has CDR1 LNHNV and CDR2 YYDKDF (reference sequence).

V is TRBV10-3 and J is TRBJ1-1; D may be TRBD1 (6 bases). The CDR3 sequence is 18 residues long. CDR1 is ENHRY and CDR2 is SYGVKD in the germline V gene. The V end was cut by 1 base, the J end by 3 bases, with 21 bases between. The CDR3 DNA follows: TGTGCCATCAGTGAGTTTGGGCCCCGGCAAGGGGGTGACACTGAAGCTTTCTTT. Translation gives CAISEFGPRQGGDTEAFF.

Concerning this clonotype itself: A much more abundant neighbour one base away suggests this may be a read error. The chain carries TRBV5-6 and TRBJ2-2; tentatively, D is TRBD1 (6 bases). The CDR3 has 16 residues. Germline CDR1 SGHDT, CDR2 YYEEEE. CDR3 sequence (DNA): TGTGCCAGCAGCCGGGGCCGGACAGATCTGACCGGGGAGCCGTTTTTT. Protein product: CASSRGRTDLTGEPFF. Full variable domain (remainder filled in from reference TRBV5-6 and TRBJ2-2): DAGVTQSPTHLIKTRGQQVTLRCSPKSGHDTVSWYQQALGQGPQFIFQYYEEEERQRGNFPDRFSGHQFPNYSSELNVNALLLGDSALYLCASSRGRTDLTGEPFFGEGSRLTVL.

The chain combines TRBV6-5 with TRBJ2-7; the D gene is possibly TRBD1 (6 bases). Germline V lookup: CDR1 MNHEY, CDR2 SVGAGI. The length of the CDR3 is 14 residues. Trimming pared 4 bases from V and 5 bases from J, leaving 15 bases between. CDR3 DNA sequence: TGTGCCAGCAGTTGCGCTCCAGGGGCCCACGAGCAGTACTTC. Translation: CASSCAPGAHEQYF.

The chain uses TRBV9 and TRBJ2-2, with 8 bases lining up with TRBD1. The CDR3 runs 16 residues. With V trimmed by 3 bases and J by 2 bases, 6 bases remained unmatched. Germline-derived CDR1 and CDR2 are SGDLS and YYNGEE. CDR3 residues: CASSAPGQANTGELFF. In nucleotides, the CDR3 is TGTGCCAGCAGCGCTCCGGGACAGGCTAACACCGGGGAGCTGTTTTTT. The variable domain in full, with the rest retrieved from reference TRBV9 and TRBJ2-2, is DSGVTQTPKHLITATGQRVTLRCSPRSGDLSVYWYQQSLDQGLQFLIQYYNGEERAKGNILERFSAQQFPDLHSELNLSSLELGDSALYFCASSAPGQANTGELFFGEGSRLTVL.

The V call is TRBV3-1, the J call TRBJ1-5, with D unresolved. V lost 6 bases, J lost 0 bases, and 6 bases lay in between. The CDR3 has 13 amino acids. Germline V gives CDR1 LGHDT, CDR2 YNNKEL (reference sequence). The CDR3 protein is CASRENSNQPQHF. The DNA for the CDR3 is TGTGCCAGCAGGGAGAATAGCAATCAGCCCCAGCATTTT.

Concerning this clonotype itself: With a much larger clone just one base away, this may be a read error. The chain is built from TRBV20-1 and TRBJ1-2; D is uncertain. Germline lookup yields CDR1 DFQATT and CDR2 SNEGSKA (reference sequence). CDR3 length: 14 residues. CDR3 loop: CSAKDLSMVYCYTF. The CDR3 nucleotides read TGCAGTGCTAAGGACCTCTCTATGGTCTATTGCTACACCTTC.

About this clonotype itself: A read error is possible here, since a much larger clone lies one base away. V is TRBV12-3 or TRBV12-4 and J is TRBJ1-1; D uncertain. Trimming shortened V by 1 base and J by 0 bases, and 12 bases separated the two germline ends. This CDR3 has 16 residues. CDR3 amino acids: CASSLGDRGMNTEAFF. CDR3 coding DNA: TGTGCCAGCAGTTTAGGGGATCGTGGAATGAACACTGAAGCTTTCTTT.

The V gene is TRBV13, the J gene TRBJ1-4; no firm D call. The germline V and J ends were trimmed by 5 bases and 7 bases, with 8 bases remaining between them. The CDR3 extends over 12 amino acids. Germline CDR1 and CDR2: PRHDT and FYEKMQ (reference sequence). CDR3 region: CASSRESEKLFF. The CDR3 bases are TGTGCCAGCAGCCGCGAGTCTGAAAAACTGTTTTTT. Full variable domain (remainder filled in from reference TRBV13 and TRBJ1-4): AAGVIQSPRHLIKEKRETATLKCYPIPRHDTVYWYQQGPGQDPQFLISFYEKMQSDKGSIPDRFSAQQFSDYHSELNMSSLELGDSALYFCASSRESEKLFFGSGTQLSVL.

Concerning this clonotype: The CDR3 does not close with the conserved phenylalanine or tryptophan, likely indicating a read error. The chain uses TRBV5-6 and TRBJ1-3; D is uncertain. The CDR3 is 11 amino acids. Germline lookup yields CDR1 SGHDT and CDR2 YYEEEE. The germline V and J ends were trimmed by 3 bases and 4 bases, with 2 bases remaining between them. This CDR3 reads CASSSGNTIYL. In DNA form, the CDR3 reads TGTGCCAGCAGCTCGGGAAACACCATATATCTT.

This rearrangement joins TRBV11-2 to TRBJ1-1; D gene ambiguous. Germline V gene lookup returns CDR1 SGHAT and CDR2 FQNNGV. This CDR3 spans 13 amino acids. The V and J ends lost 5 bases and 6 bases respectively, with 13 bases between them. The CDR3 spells CASSLNDPPEAFF. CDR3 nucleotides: TGTGCCAGCAGCCTTAATGACCCCCCTGAAGCTTTCTTT.